One sample yielded the 26 T cell receptor beta chains listed below, sequenced in a study of cytomegalovirus exposure and HLA in healthy donors. PCR used 60 Vbeta primers and 13 Jbeta primers. The protocol was immunoSEQ multiplex PCR, while the TCRdb copy is restricted to in-frame clones and leaves out a portion. Its clone listing holds some 41,000 clones. The sample consisted of PBMCs. The receptors derive from a man in his thirties or forties in good health and CMV-seronegative.

The genes are TRBV7-9 and TRBJ1-2; the D gene is possibly TRBD1 (6 bases). CDR1 SEHNR and CDR2 FQNEAQ come from the germline V gene (reference sequence). Trimming removed 4 bases from V and 8 bases from J, with 17 bases in between. This CDR3 spans 14 amino acids. CDR3 DNA: TGTGCCAGCAGCTACCTTACAGGGAATCAAGGCTACACCTTC. The encoded protein is CASSYLTGNQGYTF.

The chain combines TRBV29-1 with TRBJ2-3; 9 bases fit TRBD2. In germline, CDR1 is SQVTM, CDR2 ANQGSEA. V shed 4 bases and J 2 bases; nucleotides not matched to a gene: 10. This CDR3 is built from 16 residues. The CDR3 reads CSVVLAGRILTDTQYF. The CDR3 DNA reads as TGCAGCGTTGTCCTAGCGGGGCGAATACTCACAGATACGCAGTATTTT.

The chain couples TRBV4-1 to TRBJ2-7, with TRBD2 as a possible D gene (5 bases). Germline CDR1 MGHRA, CDR2 YSYEKL. The CDR3 runs 15 residues. V lost 3 bases to trimming and J lost 0 bases, with 12 bases between them. CDR3 protein: CASSHGIYSSYEQYF. The CDR3 coding sequence is TGCGCCAGCAGCCACGGGATTTATAGCTCCTACGAGCAGTACTTC.

The V and J genes are TRBV4-3 and TRBJ2-5; TRBD2 is a possible D gene (6 bases). The V end lost 3 bases, the J end lost 6 bases, and 20 bases lay between the germline ends. This CDR3 region has 16 residues. The germline CDR1 and CDR2 sequences are LGHNA and YSLEER. CDR3 nucleotide sequence: TGCGCCAGCAGCCAGTGGATGGCGGGGACTGTAAAGACCCAGTACTTC. Translating it yields CASSQWMAGTVKTQYF.

About this clone: It is unclear where the CDR3 begins or ends on the DNA, so no DNA is shown, and the CDR3 is as TCRdb lists it. The chain has TRBV1 and TRBJ2-5; the table's TRBD2 call for D was not verified on the DNA. TRBV1 is flagged as a pseudogene. The length of the CDR3 is 18 amino acids, counting both ends. CDR3 in amino acids: CTSSQDLWASGSEETQYF.

The chain recombines TRBV15 with TRBJ2-2; 9 positions match TRBD1. The CDR3 contains 16 residues. The germline V gene has CDR1 LNHNV and CDR2 YYDKDF (reference sequence). V gave up 4 bases and J gave up 6 bases; unmatched junction bases: 9. CDR3 sequence reads: CATSNSLDRGAGELFF. CDR3 DNA sequence: TGTGCCACCAGCAACTCATTGGACAGGGGCGCCGGGGAGCTGTTTTTT. Variable domain in full (rest from reference TRBV15 and TRBJ2-2): DAMVIQNPRYQVTQFGKPVTLSCSQTLNHNVMYWYQQKSSQAPKLLFHYYDKDFNNEADTPDNFQSRRPNTSFCFLDIRSPGLGDTAMYLCATSNSLDRGAGELFFGEGSRLTVL.

The chain links TRBV7-9 to TRBJ1-4; no firm D call. Germline V gene data show CDR1 as SEHNR and CDR2 as FQNEAQ (reference sequence). With 5 bases removed from V and 0 bases from J, the gap between germline ends came to 13 bases. The CDR3 loop spans 16 amino acids. CDR3 DNA sequence: TGTGCCAGCAGCCCGAGGTGGTCCGCAACTAATGAAAAACTGTTTTTT. Translation gives CASSPRWSATNEKLFF.

Details on this clone: Compared with germline, one end of the junction differs, possibly owing to a read error. The chain recombines TRBV18 with TRBJ1-5; the D gene is possibly TRBD1 (5 bases). Germline V gene sequence: CDR1 KGHSH, CDR2 LQKENI. This CDR3 is built from 16 residues. CDR3 sequence (DNA): TGTGCCAGCGCACCACCGTCGTTCAGGGATGATCAGCCCCAGCATTTT. Its translation: CASAPPSFRDDQPQHF.

The gene calls are TRBV10-1 and TRBJ1-2, with 8 bases lining up with TRBD1. In germline, CDR1 is WNHNN, CDR2 SYGVQD (reference sequence). Losses at the gene ends were 6 bases for V and 4 bases for J; bases not matched to a gene: 4. The CDR3 spans 13 residues. The DNA of the CDR3 is TGCGCCAGCAGCGCACAGGGGGTCTATGGCTACACCTTC. Translation: CASSAQGVYGYTF.

The chain employs TRBV27 and TRBJ1-2; 7 bases align to TRBD1. CDR3 length: 17 amino acids. Looked up from germline, CDR1 is MNHEY and CDR2 is SMNVEV (reference sequence). V lost 3 bases to trimming and J lost 6 bases; unmatched junction nucleotides: 16. The CDR3: CASSLDVKGAYRDGYTF. CDR3 bases: TGTGCCAGCAGTTTGGATGTGAAGGGGGCTTATAGGGATGGCTACACCTTC.

The chain combines TRBV5-1 with TRBJ2-2, with 9 bases lining up with TRBD1. CDR1 and CDR2 from the germline V gene are SGHRS and YFSETQ. This CDR3 spans 16 amino acids. The V segment lost 0 bases and the J segment 3 bases; nucleotides outside the gene matches: 3. CDR3 nucleotide sequence: TGCGCCAGCAGCTTGGTGGGACAGGGACACACCGGGGAGCTGTTTTTT. Amino acid sequence: CASSLVGQGHTGELFF.

The chain uses TRBV10-3 and TRBJ2-5; no clear D gene. This CDR3 is 12 amino acids long. The germline V gene has CDR1 ENHRY and CDR2 SYGVKD. Trimming took 0 bases from V and 5 from J, leaving 4 bases between them. CDR3 in amino acids: CAISESRETQYF. The CDR3 DNA reads TGTGCCATCAGTGAGTCTCGGGAGACCCAGTACTTC.

This chain uses TRBV19 with TRBJ1-1; D unclear. The V and J ends lost 9 bases and 5 bases respectively, with 19 bases between them. The CDR3 has 14 amino acids. Per germline, CDR1 LNHDA and CDR2 SQIVND (reference sequence). The CDR3 region is CASLNFGLGTEAFF. As DNA, the CDR3 is TGTGCCAGCCTCAACTTTGGACTTGGTACTGAAGCTTTCTTT.

The chain carries TRBV19 and TRBJ2-2, with 10 bases identical to TRBD1. CDR3 size: 16 residues. Germline values: CDR1 LNHDA, CDR2 SQIVND (reference sequence). After removal of 5 bases from V and 5 bases from J, the junction contained 8 bases not matched to a gene. The CDR3 nucleotides read TGTGCCAGTAGTGCCAGACAGGGGGCATCGACCGGGGAGCTGTTTTTT. It encodes CASSARQGASTGELFF.

The chain employs TRBV4-1 and TRBJ2-5, with D uncertain. V was clipped by 1 base and J by 7 bases, with 10 bases between them. Per germline, CDR1 MGHRA and CDR2 YSYEKL. The CDR3 sequence is 13 residues long. The CDR3 DNA is TGCGCCAGCAGCCAAGTTCAGGATTGGACCCAGTACTTC. It yields the protein CASSQVQDWTQYF.

The gene calls are TRBV12-5 and TRBJ2-1; possibly TRBD1 for D (6 bases). Germline CDR1 LGHNT, CDR2 FRNRAP. The CDR3 length is 13 residues. The ends were cut back, 3 bases at V and 9 bases at J, with 12 bases in the middle. CDR3 amino acids: CASGFTGSREQFF. CDR3 sequence (DNA): TGTGCTAGTGGTTTTACAGGGTCGCGTGAGCAGTTCTTC.

The chain couples TRBV15 to TRBJ1-5; a possible D gene is TRBD1 (6 bases). The CDR3 length is 17 residues. Germline V lookup: CDR1 LNHNV, CDR2 YYDKDF (reference sequence). V was clipped by 9 bases and J by 0 bases, with 21 bases between them. CDR3 in DNA: TGTGCCACAAGTAAGGACAGCGACCGGTATAGCAATCAGCCCCAGCATTTT. This sequence encodes CATSKDSDRYSNQPQHF.

According to its frequency, this clone is medium-sized. The rearrangement joins TRBV7-9 to TRBJ1-2, with 8 bases aligning to TRBD1. The CDR3 covers 14 residues. CDR1 and CDR2 from the germline V gene are SEHNR and FQNEAQ (reference sequence). V dropped 4 bases and J dropped 4; count of bases not matched to a gene: 5. As DNA, the CDR3 is TGTGCCAGCAGCTCAGGACAGGGCGTCTATGGCTACACCTTC. It is translated as CASSSGQGVYGYTF. Drawing the rest from reference TRBV7-9 and TRBJ1-2, the complete variable domain is DTGVSQNPRHKITKRGQNVTFRCDPISEHNRLYWYRQTLGQGPEFLTYFQNEAQLEKSRLLSDRFSAERPKGSFSTLEIQRTEQGDSAMYLCASSSGQGVYGYTFGSGTRLTVV.

The gene calls are TRBV5-1 and TRBJ1-1, with a possible D match to TRBD1 (6 bases). This CDR3 comprises 16 residues. Looked up from germline, CDR1 is SGHRS and CDR2 is YFSETQ. V lost 0 bases and J 3 bases, leaving 15 bases between the germline ends. The CDR3 nucleotides read TGCGCCAGCAGCTTGGACCGGGACACCGGAGACACTGAAGCTTTCTTT. Translated, it gives CASSLDRDTGDTEAFF.

V is TRBV2 and J is TRBJ2-2, with 9 positions matching TRBD1. Germline V gene lookup returns CDR1 SNHLY and CDR2 FYNNEI. CDR3 size: 17 residues. J gave up 5 bases and V 3 bases, and 10 bases lay outside the gene matches. CDR3 DNA: TGTGCCAGCAGTGAGGTTGTGGGACAGGGAGGGACCGGGGAGCTGTTTTTT. Translation gives CASSEVVGQGGTGELFF.

The chain links TRBV6-5 to TRBJ1-5; D gene uncertain. CDR3 size: 13 residues. Germline loops: CDR1 MNHEY, CDR2 SVGAGI. V gave up 5 bases and J gave up 7 bases, with 12 bases separating them. The CDR3 loop is CASSRTRQQPQHF. CDR3 in DNA: TGTGCCAGCAGTCGGACTAGGCAACAGCCCCAGCATTTT.

The rearrangement uses TRBV11-2 and TRBJ1-2; tentative D call: TRBD1 (5 bases). This CDR3 has 17 residues. The germline V gene has CDR1 SGHAT and CDR2 FQNNGV. The V end was cut by 0 bases, the J end by 0 bases, with 14 bases between. The CDR3 protein is CASSLDSGGWSNYGYTF. CDR3 DNA: TGTGCCAGCAGCTTAGATTCGGGGGGGTGGTCTAACTATGGCTACACCTTC.

The rearrangement uses TRBV15 and TRBJ1-5; D gene uncertain. V dropped 0 bases and J dropped 7 bases, with 16 bases sitting between them. Germline V gene lookup returns CDR1 LNHNV and CDR2 YYDKDF (reference sequence). There are 16 residues in the CDR3. This CDR3 reads CATSRDLGLSGQPQHF. DNA for the CDR3: TGTGCCACCAGCAGAGATTTAGGACTCTCGGGACAGCCCCAGCATTTT.

The rearrangement uses TRBV15 and TRBJ1-5; no definite D call. The CDR3 covers 13 residues. Germline assignment: CDR1 LNHNV and CDR2 YYDKDF (reference sequence). Trimming took 4 bases from V and 4 from J, leaving 8 bases between them. This CDR3 reads CATSKGGNQPQHF. In DNA form, the CDR3 reads TGTGCCACCAGCAAAGGCGGTAATCAGCCCCAGCATTTT.

The rearrangement joins TRBV6-1 to TRBJ2-2; TRBD2 is a possible D gene (5 bases). This CDR3 is built from 13 residues. V was pared by 3 bases and J by 6 bases, with 8 bases between. Germline V gene data show CDR1 as MNHNS and CDR2 as SASEGT. The CDR3 DNA follows: TGTGCCAGCAGTGAGTCGGAGGCCGGGGAGCTGTTTTTT. Its translation is CASSESEAGELFF.

The CDR3 DNA is TGTGCCAGCTCACCCCAGGCCAACAATGAGCAGTTCTTC. Translating it yields CASSPQANNEQFF. The chain employs TRBV18 and TRBJ2-1; no clear D gene. This CDR3 region has 13 residues. V was shortened by 3 bases and J by 5 bases, with 8 bases between the two germline ends. Germline V gene lookup returns CDR1 KGHSH and CDR2 LQKENI.